What follows are 25 T cell receptor beta chains derived from one specimen sequenced in a study of T cell changes during pregnancy in multiple sclerosis. Assay: immunoSEQ multiplex PCR; the TCRdb copy retains only in-frame clones and omits some. The sample holds about 64,000 clones; 96% are singletons and the top ten take approximately 2.5%. Sequencing was performed on CD8+ T cells from peripheral blood mononuclear cells, taken after pregnancy. The receptor set was obtained from a female donor with multiple sclerosis, enrolled in a pregnancy study.

The V call is TRBV12-5, the J call TRBJ2-1; TRBD1 agrees at 8 bases. The CDR3 length is 14 residues. V dropped 1 base and J dropped 5; count of bases not matched to a gene: 1. Per the germline V gene, CDR1 is LGHNT and CDR2 is FRNRAP. The CDR3 coding sequence is TGTGCTAGTGGTTTGGGGACAGGGAACAATGAGCAGTTCTTC. Amino acid sequence: CASGLGTGNNEQFF.

This clone turned up a few times. V is TRBV6-4 and J is TRBJ2-2, with TRBD2 matching over 7 bases. This CDR3 comprises 17 residues. The junction had 11 bases not matched to a gene; V was cut back by 5 bases and J by 2 bases. Germline V CDR1 and CDR2: MRHNA, SNTAGT. Written as DNA, the CDR3 is TGTGCCAGCAGTTCGGGAGGAGCGGAACTAAACACCGGGGAGCTGTTTTTT. Amino acid sequence: CASSSGGAELNTGELFF.

The chain is built from TRBV30 and TRBJ1-1; D is undetermined. Germline values: CDR1 GTSNPN, CDR2 SVGIG (reference sequence). The CDR3 is 15 residues long. Trimming cost V 5 bases and J 1 base, with 17 bases left between them. CDR3 in DNA: TGTGCCTGGGACGGACTAGGACTTAGGAACACTGAAGCTTTCTTT. Its protein is CAWDGLGLRNTEAFF. Based on the CDR3 plus reference TRBV30 and TRBJ1-1, the full variable domain is SQTIHQWPATLVQPVGSPLSLECTVEGTSNPNLYWYRQAAGRGLQLLFYSVGIGQISSEVPQNLSASRPQDRQFILSSKKLLLSDSGFYLCAWDGLGLRNTEAFFGQGTRLTVV.

The rearrangement links TRBV5-6 to TRBJ1-3; D perhaps matches TRBD1 (5 bases). The length of the CDR3 is 17 residues. V shed 3 bases and J shed 0 bases, with 16 bases lying between them. Germline loops: CDR1 SGHDT, CDR2 YYEEEE. The CDR3 region has the DNA TGTGCCAGCAGCTCCGGTGGGCGGGGCTACTCTGGAAACACCATATATTTT. Translation gives CASSSGGRGYSGNTIYF.

This clone was detected once. The rearrangement joins TRBV5-1 to TRBJ2-7, with a weak D call TRBD2 (6 bases). The V and J ends lost 2 bases and 6 bases respectively, with 15 bases between them. CDR3 length: 14 amino acids. Looked up from germline, CDR1 is SGHRS and CDR2 is YFSETQ. For the CDR3, the DNA is TGCGCCAGCAGCTTCAGCGGGTATCAAGGCGAGCAGTACTTC. It yields the protein CASSFSGYQGEQYF.

The chain employs TRBV7-3 and TRBJ2-1; 9 bases agree with TRBD2. J was trimmed by 8 bases and V by 2 bases; bases with no gene match: 10. Germline loops: CDR1 SGHTA, CDR2 FQGTGA. This CDR3 contains 16 residues. CDR3 nucleotides: TGTGCCAGCAGCTTAGGTGCGGGAGGGTTCGGCCATGAGCAGTTCTTC. It encodes CASSLGAGGFGHEQFF. The whole variable domain, filled in from reference TRBV7-3 and TRBJ2-1, reads GAGVSQTPSNKVTEKGKYVELRCDPISGHTALYWYRQSLGQGPEFLIYFQGTGAADDSGLPNDRFFAVRPEGSVSTLKIQRTERGDSAVYLCASSLGAGGFGHEQFFGPGTRLTVL.

V is TRBV30 and J is TRBJ1-5; perhaps TRBD1 as D (5 bases). V was cut by 4 bases and J by 0 bases, with 10 bases left in between. Per the germline V gene, CDR1 is GTSNPN and CDR2 is SVGIG (reference sequence). The CDR3 contains 14 residues. CDR3 sequence reads: CAWNAGGSNQPQHF. CDR3 sequence (DNA): TGTGCCTGGAATGCGGGGGGTAGCAATCAGCCCCAGCATTTT.

V and J are TRBV1 and TRBJ2-1; the tabulated D call, TRBD2, remains unverified against the DNA. TRBV1 is a pseudogene segment. There are 19 residues in the CDR3. CDR3 nucleotides: TGCACCAGCAGCCTCGGCGGGACTAGCGGGGGGTTGTCCTACAATGAGCAGTTCTTC. Protein sequence: CTSSLGGTSGGLSYNEQFF.

This clone was observed once. The genes are TRBV27 and TRBJ1-2; perhaps TRBD1 as D (6 bases). Trimming left V 4 bases short and J 4 bases short, with 10 bases between. The CDR3 length is 13 residues. The germline CDR1 and CDR2 sequences are MNHEY and SMNVEV (reference sequence). This CDR3 reads CASSSGTTYGYTF. For the CDR3, the DNA is TGTGCCAGCAGTTCCGGGACAACCTATGGCTACACCTTC.

CDR3 nucleotides: TGTGCCTGGAATATTGGAGGAAGTGGCTACACCTTC. Its protein product is CAWNIGGSGYTF. The chain couples TRBV30 to TRBJ1-2; D is ambiguous. The CDR3 has 12 amino acids. The germline V gene encodes CDR1 GTSNPN and CDR2 SVGIG (reference sequence). Trimming stripped 4 bases from V and 7 bases from J, with 13 bases between.

This clone came up a few times. This chain links TRBV14 with TRBJ2-2, with 8 bases lining up with TRBD2. The CDR3 totals 17 residues. Germline values: CDR1 SGHDN, CDR2 FVKESK. The J segment lost 3 bases and the V segment lost 0 bases, leaving 6 bases of the junction unmatched. The CDR3 region has the DNA TGTGCCAGCAGCCAAGATTCACTAGCGGCGCACACCGGGGAGCTGTTTTTT. This translates into CASSQDSLAAHTGELFF.

This clone was counted once. V gene TRBV28 combines with J gene TRBJ2-1; the D gene is possibly TRBD1 (5 bases). The germline V and J ends were trimmed by 2 bases and 10 bases, with 9 bases remaining between them. CDR3 size: 12 residues. The germline V gene has CDR1 MDHEN and CDR2 SYDVKM. The CDR3 DNA sequence: TGTGCCAGCAGTTTAAGGGGCGGAGAGCAGTTCTTC. It encodes CASSLRGGEQFF.

The chain uses TRBV19 and TRBJ1-2; 7 bases fit TRBD1. The CDR3 extends over 13 amino acids. Trimming removed 3 bases from V and 4 bases from J; junction bases left unmatched: 2. The V gene's germline CDR1 is LNHDA and CDR2 SQIVND (reference sequence). The CDR3, as DNA: TGTGCCAGTAGTATCGGGACAGTCTATGGCTACACCTTC. Its protein product is CASSIGTVYGYTF.

This chain links TRBV27 with TRBJ1-4; D not resolved. CDR1 and CDR2 (germline): MNHEY, SMNVEV (reference sequence). The CDR3 loop spans 15 amino acids. V was pared by 5 bases and J by 0 bases, with 10 bases between. CDR3: CASSPYLATNEKLFF. The CDR3 DNA is TGTGCCAGCAGTCCCTACCTTGCAACTAATGAAAAACTGTTTTTT.

This clone was seen just once. The gene calls are TRBV5-5 and TRBJ2-1; maybe TRBD2 (5 bases). Germline V gene lookup returns CDR1 SGHKS and CDR2 YYEKEE (reference sequence). Deletions cut 6 bases from V and 6 bases from J, with 10 bases between. CDR3 size: 12 residues. The CDR3, as DNA: TGTGCCAGCAACCCGGGGTTCAATGAGCAGTTCTTC. This sequence encodes CASNPGFNEQFF.

The chain combines TRBV19 with TRBJ2-2; possibly TRBD2 for D (6 bases). V was clipped by 8 bases and J by 1 base, with 11 bases between them. The CDR3 length is 14 residues. Germline values: CDR1 LNHDA, CDR2 SQIVND (reference sequence). The CDR3 is CASGWRENTGELFF. Here the CDR3 DNA reads TGTGCCAGTGGTTGGCGGGAGAACACCGGGGAGCTGTTTTTT.

In DNA form, the CDR3 reads TGTGCCAGCAGCTCGAAGCGGGAGAGGAGGAATGAGCAGTTCTTC. Amino acid sequence: CASSSKRERRNEQFF. The V call is TRBV7-3, the J call TRBJ2-1; TRBD2 aligns across 8 bases. Germline V lookup: CDR1 SGHTA, CDR2 FQGTGA. V shed 4 bases and J 7 bases; nucleotides not matched to a gene: 9. The CDR3 length is 15 residues.

This rearrangement joins TRBV5-1 to TRBJ2-1, with 10 bases matching TRBD2. Germline V gene data show CDR1 as SGHRS and CDR2 as YFSETQ. J gave up 4 bases and V 2 bases, and 9 bases lay outside the gene matches. The CDR3 extends over 17 amino acids. CDR3 region: CASSLGLAAMAYNEQFF. In nucleotides, the CDR3 is TGCGCCAGCAGCTTAGGACTAGCGGCTATGGCTTACAATGAGCAGTTCTTC.

V and J are TRBV28 and TRBJ1-1; D is ambiguous. CDR3 length equals 14 residues. Looked up from germline, CDR1 is MDHEN and CDR2 is SYDVKM. Trimming removed 5 bases at V and 0 bases at J, with 10 bases between. In nucleotides, the CDR3 is TGTGCCAGCAGTGCCGCGGGATTGAACACTGAAGCTTTCTTT. This translates into CASSAAGLNTEAFF. Supplemented by reference TRBV28 and TRBJ1-1, the full variable domain reads DVKVTQSSRYLVKRTGEKVFLECVQDMDHENMFWYRQDPGLGLRLIYFSYDVKMKEKGDIPEGYSVSREKKERFSLILESASTNQTSMYLCASSAAGLNTEAFFGQGTRLTVV.

This chain joins TRBV4-2 and TRBJ1-5, with 10 bases matching TRBD1. V was pared by 4 bases and J by 5 bases, with 8 bases of the junction left unmatched. The CDR3 loop spans 16 amino acids. CDR1 LGHNA and CDR2 YNFKEQ come from the germline V gene. The CDR3 sequence: CASSRGQGGDYQPQHF. The DNA of the CDR3 is TGTGCCAGCAGCCGCGGACAGGGGGGAGATTATCAGCCCCAGCATTTT.

The rearrangement uses TRBV19 and TRBJ1-4, with no clear D. CDR3 length: 15 amino acids. Germline CDR1 and CDR2: LNHDA and SQIVND (reference sequence). Trimming stripped 0 bases from V and 8 bases from J, with 13 bases between. CDR3 coding DNA: TGTGCCAGTAGTATAGATCGAGGCCCGTCGGAAAAACTGTTTTTT. Translating gives CASSIDRGPSEKLFF. The whole variable domain, filled in from reference TRBV19 and TRBJ1-4, reads DGGITQSPKYLFRKEGQNVTLSCEQNLNHDAMYWYRQDPGQGLRLIYYSQIVNDFQKGDIAEGYSVSREKKESFPLTVTSAQKNPTAFYLCASSIDRGPSEKLFFGSGTQLSVL.

This chain uses TRBV27 with TRBJ1-5; tentatively, D is TRBD1 (6 bases). In germline, CDR1 is MNHEY, CDR2 SMNVEV (reference sequence). V shed 5 bases and J shed 2 bases, with 16 bases lying between them. The CDR3 sequence is 16 residues long. In DNA, the CDR3 is TGTGCCAGCAGTCCGTACAGGGTGTACGGCAATCAGCCCCAGCATTTT. This sequence encodes CASSPYRVYGNQPQHF.

The genes are TRBV21-1 and TRBJ2-7; TRBD1, the D gene given by the table, was not confirmed from the DNA. TRBV21-1 is a listed pseudogene. The CDR3 totals 14 residues. CDR3: CASSNWTDLYEQYF. The CDR3 nucleotides are TGTGCCAGCAGCAATTGGACAGACCTTTACGAGCAGTACTTC.

The chain carries TRBV6-5 and TRBJ2-5; 7 bases agree with TRBD1. The CDR3 is 15 amino acids. Trimming took 0 bases from V and 3 from J; bases not matched to a gene: 4. Germline V gene data show CDR1 as MNHEY and CDR2 as SVGAGI. As DNA, the CDR3 is TGTGCCAGCAGTTACTCGGTCACAGGGGAAGAGACCCAGTACTTC. Its protein is CASSYSVTGEETQYF.

The chain combines TRBV28 with TRBJ2-5; D is unresolved. Per the germline V gene, CDR1 is MDHEN and CDR2 is SYDVKM. This CDR3 has 14 amino acids. V was clipped by 4 bases and J by 1 base, with 10 bases between them. The CDR3 reads CASSSELRQETQYF. In nucleotides, the CDR3 is TGTGCCAGCAGTTCGGAGCTGCGCCAAGAGACCCAGTACTTC.